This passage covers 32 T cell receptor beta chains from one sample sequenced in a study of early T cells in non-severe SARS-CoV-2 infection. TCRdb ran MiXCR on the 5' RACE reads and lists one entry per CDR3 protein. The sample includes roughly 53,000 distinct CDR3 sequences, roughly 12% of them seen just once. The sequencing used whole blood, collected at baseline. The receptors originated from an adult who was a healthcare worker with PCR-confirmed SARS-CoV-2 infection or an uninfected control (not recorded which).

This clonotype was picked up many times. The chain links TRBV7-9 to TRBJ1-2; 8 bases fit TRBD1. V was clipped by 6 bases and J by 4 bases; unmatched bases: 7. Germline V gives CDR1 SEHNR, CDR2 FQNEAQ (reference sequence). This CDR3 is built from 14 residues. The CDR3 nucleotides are TGTGCCAGCAGTCCAGGACAGGGCATCTATGGCTACACCTTC. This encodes CASSPGQGIYGYTF.

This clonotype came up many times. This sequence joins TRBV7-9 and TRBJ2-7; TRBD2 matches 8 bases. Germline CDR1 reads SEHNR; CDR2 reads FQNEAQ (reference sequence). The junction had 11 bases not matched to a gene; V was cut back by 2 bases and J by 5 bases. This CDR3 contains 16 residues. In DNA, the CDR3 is TGTGCCAGCAGCTTAAAGGGCGGGAGGCTATCCCACGAGCAGTACTTC. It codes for CASSLKGGRLSHEQYF.

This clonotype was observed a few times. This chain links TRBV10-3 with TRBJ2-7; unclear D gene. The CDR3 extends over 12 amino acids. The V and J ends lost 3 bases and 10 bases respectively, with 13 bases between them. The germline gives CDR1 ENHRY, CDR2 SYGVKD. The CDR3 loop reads CAISDREGNQYF. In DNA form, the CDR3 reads TGTGCCATCAGTGACAGAGAAGGGAACCAGTACTTC.

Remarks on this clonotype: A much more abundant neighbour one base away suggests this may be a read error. The CDR3: CVSSPTQGSNSGNTIYF. CDR3 sequence (DNA): TGTGTCAGCTCACCAACTCAGGGATCAAACTCTGGAAACACCATATATTTT. The gene calls are TRBV18 and TRBJ1-3; a possible D gene is TRBD1 (5 bases). The length of the CDR3 is 17 residues. Germline V gene sequence: CDR1 KGHSH, CDR2 LQKENI.

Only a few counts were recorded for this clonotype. The CDR3 nucleotides read TGCAGCGGGGGACAGGGAAGCTCCTACGAGCAGTACTTC. It translates to CSGGQGSSYEQYF. J is TRBJ2-7 and V is TRBV29-1; 9 bases fit TRBD1. This CDR3 is built from 13 residues. With 7 bases clipped from V and 0 bases from J, the junction kept 4 bases outside the gene matches. The germline CDR1 and CDR2 sequences are SQVTM and ANQGSEA.

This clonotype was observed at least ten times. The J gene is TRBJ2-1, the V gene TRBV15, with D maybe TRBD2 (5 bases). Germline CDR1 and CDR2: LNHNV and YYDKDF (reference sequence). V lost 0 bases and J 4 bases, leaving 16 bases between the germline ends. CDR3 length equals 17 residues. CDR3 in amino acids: CATSRDLSDWLYNEQFF. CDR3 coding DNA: TGTGCCACCAGCAGAGATCTATCGGACTGGCTATACAATGAGCAGTTCTTC. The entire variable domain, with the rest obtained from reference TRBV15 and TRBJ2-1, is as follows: DAMVIQNPRYQVTQFGKPVTLSCSQTLNHNVMYWYQQKSSQAPKLLFHYYDKDFNNEADTPDNFQSRRPNTSFCFLDIRSPGLGDTAMYLCATSRDLSDWLYNEQFFGPGTRLTVL.

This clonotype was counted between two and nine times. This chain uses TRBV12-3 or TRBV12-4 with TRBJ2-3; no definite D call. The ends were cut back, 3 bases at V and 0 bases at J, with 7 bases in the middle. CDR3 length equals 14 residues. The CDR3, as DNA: TGTGCCAGCAGTTTGGGTGGAAGCACAGATACGCAGTATTTT. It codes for CASSLGGSTDTQYF.

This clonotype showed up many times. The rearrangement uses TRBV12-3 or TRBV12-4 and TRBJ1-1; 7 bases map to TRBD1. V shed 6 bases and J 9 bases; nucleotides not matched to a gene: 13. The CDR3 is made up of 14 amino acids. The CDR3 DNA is TGTGCCAGCAGCCGCTCCGCGGGACAGAACCAAGCTTTCTTT. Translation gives CASSRSAGQNQAFF.

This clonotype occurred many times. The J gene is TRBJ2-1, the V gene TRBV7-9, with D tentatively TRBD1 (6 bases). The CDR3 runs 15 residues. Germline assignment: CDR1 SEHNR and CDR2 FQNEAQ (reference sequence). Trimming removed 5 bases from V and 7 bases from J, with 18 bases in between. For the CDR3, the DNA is TGTGCCAGCAGCGCGACAGGCCTGGGGACAAATGAGCAGTTCTTC. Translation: CASSATGLGTNEQFF.

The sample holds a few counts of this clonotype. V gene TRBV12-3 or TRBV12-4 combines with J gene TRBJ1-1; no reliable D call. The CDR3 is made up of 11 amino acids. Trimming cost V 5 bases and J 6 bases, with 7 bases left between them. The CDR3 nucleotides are TGTGCCAGCAGTCTACAGTCTGAAGCTTTCTTT. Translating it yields CASSLQSEAFF.

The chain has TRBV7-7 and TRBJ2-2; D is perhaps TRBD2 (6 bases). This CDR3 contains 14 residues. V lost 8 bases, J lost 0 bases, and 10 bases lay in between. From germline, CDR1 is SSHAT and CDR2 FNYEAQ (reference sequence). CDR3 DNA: TGTGCCAGCTCCGGGGGACCGAACACCGGGGAGCTGTTTTTT. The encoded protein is CASSGGPNTGELFF.

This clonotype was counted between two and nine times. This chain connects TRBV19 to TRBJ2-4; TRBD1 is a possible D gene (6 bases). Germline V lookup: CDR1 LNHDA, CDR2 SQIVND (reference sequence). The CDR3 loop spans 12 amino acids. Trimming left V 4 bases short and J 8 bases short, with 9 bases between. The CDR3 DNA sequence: TGTGCCAGTAGTAACAGGGCGGACATTCAGTACTTC. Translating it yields CASSNRADIQYF.

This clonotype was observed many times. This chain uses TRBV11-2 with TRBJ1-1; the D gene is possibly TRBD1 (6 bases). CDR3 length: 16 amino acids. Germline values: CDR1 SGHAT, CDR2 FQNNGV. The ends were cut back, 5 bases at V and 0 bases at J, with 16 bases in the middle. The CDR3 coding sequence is TGTGCCAGCAGCGCTTCACAGGGAAGTGTGAACACTGAAGCTTTCTTT. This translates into CASSASQGSVNTEAFF.

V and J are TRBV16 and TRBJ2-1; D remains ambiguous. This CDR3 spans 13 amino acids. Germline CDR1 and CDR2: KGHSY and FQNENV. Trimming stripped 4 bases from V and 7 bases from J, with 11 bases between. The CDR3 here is CASSPHGPNEQFF. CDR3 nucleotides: TGTGCCAGCAGCCCCCACGGGCCGAATGAGCAGTTCTTC.

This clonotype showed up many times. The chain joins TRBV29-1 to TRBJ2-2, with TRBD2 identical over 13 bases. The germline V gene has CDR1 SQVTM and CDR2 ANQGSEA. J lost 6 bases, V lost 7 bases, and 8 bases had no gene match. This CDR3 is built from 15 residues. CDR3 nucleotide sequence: TGCAGCGCCACCAGACTAGCGGGAGGTTCCGGGGAGCTGTTTTTT. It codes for CSATRLAGGSGELFF.

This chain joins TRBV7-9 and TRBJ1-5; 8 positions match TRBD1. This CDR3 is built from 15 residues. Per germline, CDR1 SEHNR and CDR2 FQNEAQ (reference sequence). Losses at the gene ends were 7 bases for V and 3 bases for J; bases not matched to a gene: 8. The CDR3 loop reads CASNTGTGNNQPQHF. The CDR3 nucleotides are TGTGCCAGCAATACCGGGACAGGTAACAATCAGCCCCAGCATTTT.

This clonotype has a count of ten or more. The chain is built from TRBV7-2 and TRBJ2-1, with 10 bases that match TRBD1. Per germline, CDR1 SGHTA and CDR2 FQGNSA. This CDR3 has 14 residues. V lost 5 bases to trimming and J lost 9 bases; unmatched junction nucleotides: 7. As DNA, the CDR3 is TGTGCCAGCAGCAATATGGGACAGGGGAGTGAGCAGTTCTTC. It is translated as CASSNMGQGSEQFF. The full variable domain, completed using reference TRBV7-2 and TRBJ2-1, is GAGVSQSPSNKVTEKGKDVELRCDPISGHTALYWYRQSLGQGLEFLIYFQGNSAPDKSGLPSDRFSAERTGGSVSTLTIQRTQQEDSAVYLCASSNMGQGSEQFFGPGTRLTVL.

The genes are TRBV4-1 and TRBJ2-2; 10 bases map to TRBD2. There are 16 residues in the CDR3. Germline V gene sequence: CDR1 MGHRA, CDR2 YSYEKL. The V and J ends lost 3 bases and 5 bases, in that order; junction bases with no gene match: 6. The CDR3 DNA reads TGCGCCAGCAGCCACCCTAGCGGGAGTTATACCGGGGAGCTGTTTTTT. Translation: CASSHPSGSYTGELFF.

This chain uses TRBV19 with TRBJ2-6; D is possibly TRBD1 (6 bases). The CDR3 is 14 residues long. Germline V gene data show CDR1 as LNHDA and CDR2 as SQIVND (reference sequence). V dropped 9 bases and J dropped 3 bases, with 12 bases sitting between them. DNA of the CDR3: TGTGCCAGCTCGCAGGGGTATGGGGCCAACGTCCTGACTTTC. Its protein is CASSQGYGANVLTF.

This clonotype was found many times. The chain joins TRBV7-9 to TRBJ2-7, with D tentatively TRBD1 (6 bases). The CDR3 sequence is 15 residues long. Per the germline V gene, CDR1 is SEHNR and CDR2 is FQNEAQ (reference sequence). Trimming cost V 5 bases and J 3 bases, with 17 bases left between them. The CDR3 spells CASSKPRDNGYEQYF. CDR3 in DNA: TGTGCCAGCAGCAAGCCTCGGGACAACGGCTACGAGCAGTACTTC.

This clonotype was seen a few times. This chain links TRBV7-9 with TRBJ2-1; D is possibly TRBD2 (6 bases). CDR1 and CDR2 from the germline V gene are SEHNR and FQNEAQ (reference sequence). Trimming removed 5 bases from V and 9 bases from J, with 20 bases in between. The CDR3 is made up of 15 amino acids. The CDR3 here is CASSPGVAEVGEQFF. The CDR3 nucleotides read TGTGCCAGCAGCCCCGGAGTAGCGGAAGTGGGTGAGCAGTTCTTC.

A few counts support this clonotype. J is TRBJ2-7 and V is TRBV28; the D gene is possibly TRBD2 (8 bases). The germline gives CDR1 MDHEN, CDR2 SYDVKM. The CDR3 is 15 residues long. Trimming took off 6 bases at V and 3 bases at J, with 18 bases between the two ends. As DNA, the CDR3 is TGTGCCAGCAGCCCGGGGGGGACAGCCTTCTACGAGCAGTACTTC. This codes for CASSPGGTAFYEQYF.

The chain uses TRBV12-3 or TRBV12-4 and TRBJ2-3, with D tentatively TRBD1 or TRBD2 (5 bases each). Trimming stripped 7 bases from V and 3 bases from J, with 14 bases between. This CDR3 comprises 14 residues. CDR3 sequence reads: CASTLQGVTDTQYF. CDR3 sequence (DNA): TGTGCCAGCACCCTGCAGGGAGTAACAGATACGCAGTATTTT.

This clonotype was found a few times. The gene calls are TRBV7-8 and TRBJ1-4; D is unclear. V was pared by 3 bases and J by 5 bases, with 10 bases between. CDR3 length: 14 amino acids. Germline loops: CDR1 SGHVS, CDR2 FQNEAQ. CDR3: CASSLGSLNEKLFF. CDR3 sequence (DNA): TGTGCCAGCAGCTTGGGCTCCTTAAATGAAAAACTGTTTTTT.

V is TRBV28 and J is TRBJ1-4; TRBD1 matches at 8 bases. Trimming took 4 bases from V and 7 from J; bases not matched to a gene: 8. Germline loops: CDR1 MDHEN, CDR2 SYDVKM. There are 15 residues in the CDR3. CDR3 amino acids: CASSSDREGAEKLFF. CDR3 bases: TGTGCCAGCAGTTCGGACAGGGAGGGCGCTGAAAAACTGTTTTTT. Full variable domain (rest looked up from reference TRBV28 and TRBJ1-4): DVKVTQSSRYLVKRTGEKVFLECVQDMDHENMFWYRQDPGLGLRLIYFSYDVKMKEKGDIPEGYSVSREKKERFSLILESASTNQTSMYLCASSSDREGAEKLFFGSGTQLSVL.

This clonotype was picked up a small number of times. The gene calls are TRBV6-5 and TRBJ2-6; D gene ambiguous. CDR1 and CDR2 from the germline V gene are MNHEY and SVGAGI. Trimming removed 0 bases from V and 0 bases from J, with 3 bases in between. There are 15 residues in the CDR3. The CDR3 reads CASSYSLSGANVLTF. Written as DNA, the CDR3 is TGTGCCAGCAGTTACTCCCTCTCTGGGGCCAACGTCCTGACTTTC.

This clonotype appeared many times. CDR3: CASTPTYAGANVLTF. The DNA of the CDR3 is TGCGCCAGCACCCCTACGTATGCTGGGGCCAACGTCCTGACTTTC. V and J are TRBV4-3 and TRBJ2-6; D gene uncertain. CDR1 LGHNA and CDR2 YSLEER come from the germline V gene. The CDR3 totals 15 residues. V lost 7 bases and J 2 bases, leaving 12 bases between the germline ends.

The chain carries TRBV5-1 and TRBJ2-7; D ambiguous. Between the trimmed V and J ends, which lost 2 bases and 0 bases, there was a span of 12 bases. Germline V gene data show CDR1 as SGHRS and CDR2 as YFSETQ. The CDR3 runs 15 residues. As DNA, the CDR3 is TGCGCCAGCAGCTTTACAGCGTTAAGCTCCTACGAGCAGTACTTC. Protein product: CASSFTALSSYEQYF.

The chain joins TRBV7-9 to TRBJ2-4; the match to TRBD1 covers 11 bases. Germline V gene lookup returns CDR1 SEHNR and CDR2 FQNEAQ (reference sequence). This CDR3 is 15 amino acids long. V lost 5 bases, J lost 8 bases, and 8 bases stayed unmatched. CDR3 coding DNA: TGTGCCAGCAGCACATCCTGGACAGGGGGCTACATTCAGTACTTC. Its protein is CASSTSWTGGYIQYF.

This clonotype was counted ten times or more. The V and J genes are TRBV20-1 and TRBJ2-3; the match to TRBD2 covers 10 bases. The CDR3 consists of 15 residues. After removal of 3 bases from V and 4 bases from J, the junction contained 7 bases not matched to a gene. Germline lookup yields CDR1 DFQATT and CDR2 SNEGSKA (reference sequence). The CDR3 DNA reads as TGCAGTGCTAGCGCCCTAGCGGGAGCCGCAGATACGCAGTATTTT. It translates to CSASALAGAADTQYF.

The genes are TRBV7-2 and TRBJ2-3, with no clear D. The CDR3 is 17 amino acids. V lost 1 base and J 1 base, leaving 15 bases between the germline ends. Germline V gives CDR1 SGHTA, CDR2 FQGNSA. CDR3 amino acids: CASSLVYGVEGTDTQYF. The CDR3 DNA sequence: TGTGCCAGCAGCTTAGTCTATGGGGTAGAAGGCACAGATACGCAGTATTTT.

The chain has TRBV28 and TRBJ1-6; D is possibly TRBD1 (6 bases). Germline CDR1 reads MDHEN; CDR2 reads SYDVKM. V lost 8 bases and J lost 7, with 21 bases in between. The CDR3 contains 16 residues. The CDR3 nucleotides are TGTGCCAGCGGAATTGACAGGTCGGGCAGGAATTCACCCCTCCACTTT. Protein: CASGIDRSGRNSPLHF.